The 31 T cell receptor beta chains given below trace back to one sample, sequenced in a study of CD8 T cells in ankylosing spondylitis. TCRdb independently ran MiXCR on the 5' RACE reads; one entry per CDR3 protein. Here the sample spans a few hundred thousand distinct CDR3 sequences, approximately 20% being singletons. These TCRs' antigens remain unknown. Study-level findings and limits: Several highly homologous variants made up a TCR beta motif, and this motif appeared characteristic of ankylosing spondylitis blood.

The sample was blood, either unsorted or a sorted T cell fraction (not recorded which). These receptors all come from a male donor with ankylosing spondylitis.

This clonotype came up a few times. This sequence joins TRBV5-1 and TRBJ2-1; D is unclear. Germline V lookup: CDR1 SGHRS, CDR2 YFSETQ. V was pared by 3 bases and J by 9 bases, with 7 bases between. The CDR3 length is 11 residues. The CDR3 DNA sequence: TGCGCCAGCAGCTGGGCCACTGAGCAGTTCTTC. Its protein is CASSWATEQFF.

The CDR3 DNA sequence: TGTGCCAGCAGCTTAGACTCCAGGAGCAACATTCAGTACTTC. Amino acids: CASSLDSRSNIQYF. The J gene is TRBJ2-4, the V gene TRBV7-9; D is unclear. V shed 1 base and J shed 7 bases, with 11 bases lying between them. The CDR3 extends over 14 amino acids. Looked up from germline, CDR1 is SEHNR and CDR2 is FQNEAQ (reference sequence). The variable domain in full, with the rest retrieved from reference TRBV7-9 and TRBJ2-4, is DTGVSQNPRHKITKRGQNVTFRCDPISEHNRLYWYRQTLGQGPEFLTYFQNEAQLEKSRLLSDRFSAERPKGSFSTLEIQRTEQGDSAMYLCASSLDSRSNIQYFGAGTRLSVL.

This clonotype was seen a handful of times. The chain carries TRBV7-2 and TRBJ2-1; D possibly corresponds to TRBD2 (7 bases). From germline, CDR1 is SGHTA and CDR2 FQGNSA. Trimming cost V 3 bases and J 7 bases, with 10 bases left between them. This CDR3 comprises 13 residues. CDR3 loop: CASSFRGANEQFF. CDR3 nucleotide sequence: TGTGCCAGCAGCTTTCGGGGGGCTAATGAGCAGTTCTTC. The whole variable domain, filled in from reference TRBV7-2 and TRBJ2-1, reads GAGVSQSPSNKVTEKGKDVELRCDPISGHTALYWYRQSLGQGLEFLIYFQGNSAPDKSGLPSDRFSAERTGGSVSTLTIQRTQQEDSAVYLCASSFRGANEQFFGPGTRLTVL.

J is TRBJ2-1 and V is TRBV2, with D hard to call. V was trimmed by 0 bases and J by 6 bases, leaving 9 bases between them. CDR3 length: 14 amino acids. In germline, CDR1 is SNHLY, CDR2 FYNNEI. The DNA for the CDR3 is TGTGCCAGCAGTGAAGCGAGCCCGCTCAATGAGCAGTTCTTC. Translation gives CASSEASPLNEQFF.

The chain links TRBV4-3 to TRBJ2-1; TRBD2 agrees at 8 bases. V was clipped by 5 bases and J by 1 base; unmatched bases: 7. This CDR3 region has 16 residues. Germline CDR1 LGHNA, CDR2 YSLEER. CDR3 nucleotide sequence: TGCGCCAGCAGCAGAACTAGCGGACCTTCCTACAATGAGCAGTTCTTC. This translates into CASSRTSGPSYNEQFF.

This chain uses TRBV7-3 with TRBJ2-6; 8 bases are a match to TRBD2. V dropped 11 bases and J dropped 8; count of bases not matched to a gene: 14. The germline CDR1 and CDR2 sequences are SGHTA and FQGTGA. CDR3 size: 15 residues. The CDR3 loop reads CASGPGRAVPNVLTF. Here the CDR3 DNA reads TGTGCCTCGGGACCCGGGAGGGCAGTGCCCAACGTCCTGACTTTC.

The chain links TRBV24-1 to TRBJ2-2; the match to TRBD2 covers 7 bases. Germline CDR1 is KGHDR and CDR2 is SFDVKD. The CDR3 consists of 14 residues. V lost 7 bases to trimming and J lost 7 bases; unmatched junction nucleotides: 8. The CDR3: CATRGTKNGGELFF. CDR3 DNA: TGTGCCACCAGAGGGACTAAGAATGGCGGGGAGCTGTTTTTT.

This chain uses TRBV5-6 with TRBJ2-1, with 10 nucleotides matching TRBD2. CDR1 and CDR2 from the germline V gene are SGHDT and YYEEEE. The CDR3 covers 17 residues. V dropped 4 bases and J dropped 7; count of bases not matched to a gene: 14. DNA for the CDR3: TGTGCCAGCAGCCCCGGAGCGGGAGGGGCTCAGTGGAATGAGCAGTTCTTC. This gives the protein CASSPGAGGAQWNEQFF.

The rearrangement uses TRBV5-1 and TRBJ2-5; 7 bases match TRBD2. Per the germline V gene, CDR1 is SGHRS and CDR2 is YFSETQ. The CDR3 runs 15 residues. V dropped 0 bases and J dropped 2; count of bases not matched to a gene: 4. Here the CDR3 DNA reads TGCGCCAGCAGCTTGGTCGGACTAGTACAAGAGACCCAGTACTTC. Translated: CASSLVGLVQETQYF.

This chain links TRBV20-1 with TRBJ2-7; 10 nucleotides agree with TRBD2. V lost 6 bases to trimming and J lost 4 bases; unmatched junction nucleotides: 12. The germline CDR1 and CDR2 sequences are DFQATT and SNEGSKA (reference sequence). This CDR3 spans 15 amino acids. As DNA, the CDR3 is TGCAGTGCACAGAAAGGGGCTAGCGGGAGTTACGAGCAGTACTTC. It is translated as CSAQKGASGSYEQYF.

This clonotype was observed many times. The chain combines TRBV5-1 with TRBJ2-1; TRBD2 agrees at 9 bases. The CDR3 is 15 amino acids. CDR1 is SGHRS, CDR2 YFSETQ, per germline. After removal of 4 bases from V and 6 bases from J, the junction contained 8 bases not matched to a gene. CDR3 loop: CASSETSGFGNEQFF. In DNA form, the CDR3 reads TGCGCCAGCAGCGAGACTAGCGGCTTTGGCAATGAGCAGTTCTTC. The whole variable domain, filled in from reference TRBV5-1 and TRBJ2-1, reads KAGVTQTPRYLIKTRGQQVTLSCSPISGHRSVSWYQQTPGQGLQFLFEYFSETQRNKGNFPGRFSGRQFSNSRSEMNVSTLELGDSALYLCASSETSGFGNEQFFGPGTRLTVL.

The CDR3 coding sequence is TGCAGCGGACAACAGGGGGCTGGTGGCTACACCTTC. Translation: CSGQQGAGGYTF. This chain connects TRBV29-1 to TRBJ1-2; 9 bases fit TRBD1. There are 12 residues in the CDR3. Germline values: CDR1 SQVTM, CDR2 ANQGSEA. Trimming at V came to 7 bases and at J to 7 bases, leaving 7 bases not matched to a gene.

V and J are TRBV19 and TRBJ1-1; the D gene is possibly TRBD1 (6 bases). This CDR3 comprises 14 residues. Trimming shortened V by 3 bases and J by 2 bases, and 10 bases separated the two germline ends. Germline loops: CDR1 LNHDA, CDR2 SQIVND (reference sequence). CDR3 in DNA: TGTGCCAGTAGTATCGGCAGGGGAAACACTGAAGCTTTCTTT. Protein product: CASSIGRGNTEAFF. The full variable domain, with the rest looked up from reference TRBV19 and TRBJ1-1, is DGGITQSPKYLFRKEGQNVTLSCEQNLNHDAMYWYRQDPGQGLRLIYYSQIVNDFQKGDIAEGYSVSREKKESFPLTVTSAQKNPTAFYLCASSIGRGNTEAFFGQGTRLTVV.

This clonotype was recorded at least ten times. This CDR3 is CASSFPSGRGNEQFF. The CDR3, as DNA: TGTGCCAGCAGTTTCCCTAGCGGGAGGGGCAATGAGCAGTTCTTC. This chain joins TRBV12-3 or TRBV12-4 and TRBJ2-1, with 12 bases fitting TRBD2. CDR3 length equals 15 residues. The V and J ends lost 3 bases and 6 bases, in that order; junction bases with no gene match: 3.

J is TRBJ2-1 and V is TRBV4-3; D gene ambiguous. This CDR3 spans 16 amino acids. Germline CDR1 LGHNA, CDR2 YSLEER. The germline V and J ends were trimmed by 3 bases and 3 bases, with 15 bases remaining between them. In DNA form, the CDR3 reads TGCGCCAGCAGCCAGAGAGCACTAAGCCTCTACAATGAGCAGTTCTTC. It translates to CASSQRALSLYNEQFF.

The chain is built from TRBV7-6 and TRBJ2-7; D is perhaps TRBD1 or TRBD2 (5 bases each). Germline V gives CDR1 SGHVS, CDR2 FNYEAQ. The CDR3 covers 14 residues. Deletions cut 5 bases from V and 4 bases from J, with 15 bases between. Here the CDR3 DNA reads TGTGCCAGCAGCACTCGAAGGGACGGGTACGAGCAGTACTTC. It codes for CASSTRRDGYEQYF.

This clonotype turned up a few times. The genes are TRBV9 and TRBJ1-1; 8 positions match TRBD1. V trimming: 5 bases; J trimming: 4 bases; junction bases outside the gene matches: 7. Germline V gene data show CDR1 as SGDLS and CDR2 as YYNGEE. The CDR3 has 14 amino acids. CDR3 sequence: CASSGQGGATEAFF. The CDR3 nucleotides are TGTGCCAGCAGTGGACAGGGAGGGGCCACTGAAGCTTTCTTT.

This clonotype was picked up a small number of times. The chain uses TRBV3-1 and TRBJ2-3; D gene unclear. The CDR3 runs to 13 residues. From germline, CDR1 is LGHDT and CDR2 YNNKEL (reference sequence). The germline V and J ends were trimmed by 0 bases and 8 bases, with 9 bases remaining between them. CDR3 DNA sequence: TGTGCCAGCAGCCAAGATCGGGTAGTTACGCAGTATTTT. This codes for CASSQDRVVTQYF.

This clonotype was seen only a few times. CDR3 sequence (DNA): TGTGCCAGCAGCCAAGATTGGGGCGTTGAAGGCTACACCTTC. This codes for CASSQDWGVEGYTF. This sequence joins TRBV4-2 and TRBJ1-2; D may be TRBD1 (5 bases). Germline V gene data show CDR1 as LGHNA and CDR2 as YNFKEQ. The CDR3 has 14 amino acids. Trimming cost V 0 bases and J 8 bases, with 13 bases left between them.

The chain has TRBV29-1 and TRBJ2-5; TRBD2 might be the D (5 bases). CDR1 SQVTM and CDR2 ANQGSEA come from the germline V gene. The V gene lost 0 bases and the J gene lost 5 bases, with 16 bases spanning the gap. This CDR3 region has 15 residues. CDR3 residues: CSVEDRKVSGETQYF. As DNA, the CDR3 is TGCAGCGTTGAAGATCGTAAGGTTTCGGGGGAGACCCAGTACTTC.

The chain is built from TRBV7-2 and TRBJ1-5; D not certain. With 5 bases removed from V and 5 bases from J, the gap between germline ends came to 10 bases. In germline, CDR1 is SGHTA, CDR2 FQGNSA. The CDR3 is made up of 13 amino acids. CDR3 sequence: CASSLREDQPQHF. The CDR3 DNA follows: TGTGCCAGCAGCCTCCGGGAGGATCAGCCCCAGCATTTT.

The V and J genes are TRBV6-5 and TRBJ1-1; D is ambiguous. The V gene lost 4 bases and the J gene lost 0 bases, with 9 bases spanning the gap. The CDR3 spans 14 residues. The germline CDR1 and CDR2 sequences are MNHEY and SVGAGI. CDR3 region: CASSSIRVNTEAFF. The CDR3, as DNA: TGTGCCAGCAGTTCTATTCGAGTGAACACTGAAGCTTTCTTT.

V gene TRBV14 combines with J gene TRBJ2-7; 8 nucleotides line up with TRBD2. There are 15 residues in the CDR3. With 4 bases clipped from V and 7 bases from J, the junction kept 12 bases outside the gene matches. Germline V gene sequence: CDR1 SGHDN, CDR2 FVKESK. CDR3 loop: CASSPFTGTSVEQYF. In DNA, the CDR3 is TGTGCCAGCAGCCCGTTCACCGGGACTAGTGTTGAGCAGTACTTC.

About this clonotype itself: A read error may account for a junction end that differs from germline. The rearrangement uses TRBV29-1 and TRBJ1-1; no clear D gene. Per the germline V gene, CDR1 is SQVTM and CDR2 is ANQGSEA. The CDR3 runs 14 residues. This CDR3 reads CSVHSPPGNTEPFF. The DNA for the CDR3 is TGCAGCGTTCACAGCCCACCCGGGAACACTGAACCTTTCTTT.

This clonotype appeared a few times. The V and J genes are TRBV12-3 or TRBV12-4 and TRBJ2-6; D is perhaps TRBD2 (5 bases). V was clipped by 3 bases and J by 0 bases, with 9 bases between them. CDR3 size: 16 residues. For the CDR3, the DNA is TGTGCCAGCAGTTTGAGAGGGCTCTCTGGGGCCAACGTCCTGACTTTC. This codes for CASSLRGLSGANVLTF.

The rearrangement uses TRBV15 and TRBJ2-5; tentatively, D is TRBD2 (6 bases). Germline V gene data show CDR1 as LNHNV and CDR2 as YYDKDF (reference sequence). Trimming took off 2 bases at V and 1 base at J, with 11 bases between the two ends. The CDR3 is made up of 15 amino acids. For the CDR3, the DNA is TGTGCCACCAGCAGATCCTCGGGGGTCCAAGAGACCCAGTACTTC. Its translation: CATSRSSGVQETQYF.

V and J are TRBV29-1 and TRBJ2-1; 7 nucleotides line up with TRBD2. Per the germline V gene, CDR1 is SQVTM and CDR2 is ANQGSEA. The V segment lost 6 bases and the J segment 3 bases; nucleotides outside the gene matches: 11. CDR3 length: 15 amino acids. Written as DNA, the CDR3 is TGCAGCGTAGTGCCGCGACTAGCAGTCTACAATGAGCAGTTCTTC. It translates to CSVVPRLAVYNEQFF.

V and J are TRBV20-1 and TRBJ2-1; 13 bases fit TRBD2. The CDR3 is 16 residues long. V gave up 5 bases and J gave up 8 bases; unmatched junction bases: 12. Germline lookup yields CDR1 DFQATT and CDR2 SNEGSKA (reference sequence). CDR3 DNA sequence: TGCAGTGCTTTCCCCGGACTAGCGGGGGTAGGGGATGAGCAGTTCTTC. It codes for CSAFPGLAGVGDEQFF.

This clonotype was seen a few times. The chain uses TRBV10-3 and TRBJ2-3, with 8 positions matching TRBD2. CDR3 length equals 13 residues. The germline CDR1 and CDR2 sequences are ENHRY and SYGVKD. V gave up 6 bases and J gave up 2 bases; unmatched junction bases: 1. Here the CDR3 reads CAISGGDTDTQYF. In DNA, the CDR3 is TGTGCCATCAGCGGGGGGGACACAGATACGCAGTATTTT.

The chain employs TRBV7-2 and TRBJ2-3; D is possibly TRBD2 (6 bases). CDR3 length: 14 residues. Per germline, CDR1 SGHTA and CDR2 FQGNSA. Trimming pared 3 bases from V and 4 bases from J, leaving 11 bases between. In DNA form, the CDR3 reads TGTGCCAGCAGCTTCGGTTGGGGGGCAGATACGCAGTATTTT. It specifies CASSFGWGADTQYF.

A single count supports this clonotype. The CDR3 DNA follows: TGCAGTGCTAGCCCCGCTAGCGGGAAGTACAATGAGCAGTTCTTC. This gives the protein CSASPASGKYNEQFF. V and J are TRBV20-1 and TRBJ2-1; TRBD2 aligns across 9 bases. Unmatched junction bases numbered 7, after V lost 3 bases and J lost 4 bases. Per germline, CDR1 DFQATT and CDR2 SNEGSKA (reference sequence). The CDR3 covers 15 residues.